Shown below are 16 T cell receptor beta chains from a single sample sequenced in a study of blood T cell repertoires in COVID-19. Measured with immunoSEQ multiplex PCR; TCRdb has only the in-frame clones, and not every one. The profile shows approximately 90,000 clones, 72% of them singletons. Sequencing was carried out using peripheral blood. The origin of the receptors is a woman of 80 years or more with acute or convalescent COVID-19.

This chain joins TRBV9 and TRBJ2-3; D ambiguous. The CDR3 has 14 amino acids. Germline lookup yields CDR1 SGDLS and CDR2 YYNGEE. V was cut by 0 bases and J by 2 bases, with 7 bases left in between. The chain's CDR3 is CASSVGAPTDTQYF. The CDR3 region has the DNA TGTGCCAGCAGCGTAGGGGCACCCACAGATACGCAGTATTTT.

The chain couples TRBV5-1 to TRBJ2-2, with TRBD1 matching 12 bases. The junction had 7 bases not matched to a gene; V was cut back by 1 base and J by 3 bases. This CDR3 comprises 18 residues. The germline CDR1 and CDR2 sequences are SGHRS and YFSETQ. This CDR3 is CASSLRSGTGGHTGELFF. Here the CDR3 DNA reads TGCGCCAGCAGCTTGAGATCCGGGACAGGGGGCCACACCGGGGAGCTGTTTTTT. Based on the CDR3 plus reference TRBV5-1 and TRBJ2-2, the full variable domain is KAGVTQTPRYLIKTRGQQVTLSCSPISGHRSVSWYQQTPGQGLQFLFEYFSETQRNKGNFPGRFSGRQFSNSRSEMNVSTLELGDSALYLCASSLRSGTGGHTGELFFGEGSRLTVL.

CDR3 nucleotide sequence: TGTGCCAGCTCACGGCAGGCAGGGGAGAGGACTGAAGCTTTCTTT. It specifies CASSRQAGERTEAFF. This chain joins TRBV18 and TRBJ1-1; D might be TRBD1 (6 bases). The CDR3 spans 15 residues. Germline loops: CDR1 KGHSH, CDR2 LQKENI. Trimming cost V 4 bases and J 5 bases, with 17 bases left between them.

The rearrangement uses TRBV2 and TRBJ1-2; D is unclear. CDR1 is SNHLY and CDR2 is FYNNEI in the germline V gene. V was clipped by 3 bases and J by 2 bases, with 16 bases between them. CDR3 length: 16 residues. For the CDR3, the DNA is TGTGCCAGCAGTGATGCTCCCTCGGGAAGGAACTATGGCTACACCTTC. It translates to CASSDAPSGRNYGYTF.

The chain joins TRBV5-1 to TRBJ1-3; TRBD1 might be the D (6 bases). V lost 2 bases to trimming and J lost 7 bases, with 13 bases between them. This CDR3 has 14 amino acids. From germline, CDR1 is SGHRS and CDR2 YFSETQ. The chain's CDR3 is CASSLEGDWNTIYF. CDR3 in DNA: TGCGCCAGCAGCTTAGAGGGGGATTGGAACACCATATATTTT.

This chain connects TRBV7-5 to TRBJ2-3; the table's D call, TRBD1, was not checked against the DNA. TRBV7-5 is an annotated pseudogene. The CDR3 runs to 18 residues. The CDR3 is CARRPTGTGGLSTDTQYF. DNA for the CDR3: TGTGCCAGAAGACCCACCGGGACAGGGGGTTTGAGCACAGATACGCAGTATTTT.

Relative to its sample, this clone is medium-sized (0.01 to 0.1%). This sequence joins TRBV11-2 and TRBJ1-2; 7 nucleotides line up with TRBD1. The trim removed 5 bases at V and 2 bases at J, leaving 2 bases unmatched. Germline V lookup: CDR1 SGHAT, CDR2 FQNNGV. CDR3 length equals 13 residues. The CDR3 DNA is TGTGCCAGCAGCCCGGACAGGAACTATGGCTACACCTTC. As protein: CASSPDRNYGYTF.

This clone was recorded once. This chain uses TRBV6-5 with TRBJ1-1, with 9 bases that match TRBD1. Losses at the gene ends were 8 bases for V and 3 bases for J; bases not matched to a gene: 1. Germline assignment: CDR1 MNHEY and CDR2 SVGAGI. The length of the CDR3 is 12 residues. The CDR3 protein is CASGTGYTEAFF. DNA of the CDR3: TGTGCCAGCGGGACAGGGTACACTGAAGCTTTCTTT.

This rearrangement joins TRBV10-3 to TRBJ1-3, with 11 bases that match TRBD1. Germline assignment: CDR1 ENHRY and CDR2 SYGVKD. The CDR3 is 15 amino acids. The junction had 6 bases not matched to a gene; V was cut back by 11 bases and J by 0 bases. The CDR3 DNA sequence: TGTGCCGTAAGGACAGGGGGCAGCTCTGGAAACACCATATATTTT. Its protein product is CAVRTGGSSGNTIYF.

V usage is TRBV5-1 and J usage is TRBJ1-3; possible D gene TRBD1, 5 bases. The CDR3 totals 18 residues. Trimming stripped 2 bases from V and 0 bases from J, with 18 bases between. Germline V gene sequence: CDR1 SGHRS, CDR2 YFSETQ. The CDR3 region has the DNA TGCGCCAGCAGCTTCTACCCCCGACAGTTTGTCTCTGGAAACACCATATATTTT. Translation: CASSFYPRQFVSGNTIYF.

This chain connects TRBV7-3 to TRBJ2-1; D is perhaps TRBD1 (6 bases). Germline assignment: CDR1 SGHTA and CDR2 FQGTGA. The ends were cut back, 2 bases at V and 8 bases at J, with 7 bases in the middle. CDR3 size: 12 residues. The DNA for the CDR3 is TGTGCCAGCAGCTTAGGGGGCGATGAGCAGTTCTTC. This translates into CASSLGGDEQFF.

This chain links TRBV5-1 with TRBJ2-3; 9 nucleotides line up with TRBD2. The V and J ends lost 7 bases and 1 base, in that order; junction bases with no gene match: 4. CDR1 is SGHRS and CDR2 is YFSETQ in the germline V gene. The CDR3 is 14 residues long. The CDR3 is CASGASGGTDTQYF. The CDR3 DNA is TGCGCCAGCGGGGCTAGCGGGGGCACAGATACGCAGTATTTT.

The chain uses TRBV19 and TRBJ1-2; unclear D gene. Germline V gene lookup returns CDR1 LNHDA and CDR2 SQIVND (reference sequence). V lost 7 bases and J lost 4, with 10 bases in between. The CDR3 is made up of 12 amino acids. This chain's CDR3 is CASTNRSYGYTF. In DNA form, the CDR3 reads TGTGCCAGTACCAATCGGAGCTATGGCTACACCTTC.

The chain uses TRBV24-1 and TRBJ2-3, with 9 positions matching TRBD2. The CDR3 sequence is 15 residues long. The J segment lost 3 bases and the V segment lost 3 bases, leaving 3 bases of the junction unmatched. CDR1 is KGHDR and CDR2 is SFDVKD in the germline V gene. CDR3 DNA sequence: TGTGCCACCAGTGATGGCGGGGGGGGGACAGATACGCAGTATTTT. Its translation: CATSDGGGGTDTQYF.

The chain couples TRBV16 to TRBJ1-6; 7 bases are shared with TRBD1. Looked up from germline, CDR1 is KGHSY and CDR2 is FQNENV. The trim removed 3 bases at V and 4 bases at J, leaving 9 bases unmatched. This CDR3 comprises 17 residues. CDR3 DNA: TGTGCCAGCAGCCACCCCGGGAGGGGGCCTTATAATTCACCCCTCCACTTT. Protein: CASSHPGRGPYNSPLHF.

V gene TRBV7-2 combines with J gene TRBJ1-2; 9 positions agree with TRBD1. The V segment lost 5 bases and the J segment 3 bases; nucleotides outside the gene matches: 7. Germline CDR1 reads SGHTA; CDR2 reads FQGNSA. The CDR3 has 15 residues. CDR3 amino acids: CASSVQGAGHYGYTF. The CDR3 DNA reads TGTGCCAGCAGCGTACAGGGGGCCGGTCACTATGGCTACACCTTC. Filled out from reference TRBV7-2 and TRBJ1-2, the complete variable domain reads GAGVSQSPSNKVTEKGKDVELRCDPISGHTALYWYRQSLGQGLEFLIYFQGNSAPDKSGLPSDRFSAERTGGSVSTLTIQRTQQEDSAVYLCASSVQGAGHYGYTFGSGTRLTVV.